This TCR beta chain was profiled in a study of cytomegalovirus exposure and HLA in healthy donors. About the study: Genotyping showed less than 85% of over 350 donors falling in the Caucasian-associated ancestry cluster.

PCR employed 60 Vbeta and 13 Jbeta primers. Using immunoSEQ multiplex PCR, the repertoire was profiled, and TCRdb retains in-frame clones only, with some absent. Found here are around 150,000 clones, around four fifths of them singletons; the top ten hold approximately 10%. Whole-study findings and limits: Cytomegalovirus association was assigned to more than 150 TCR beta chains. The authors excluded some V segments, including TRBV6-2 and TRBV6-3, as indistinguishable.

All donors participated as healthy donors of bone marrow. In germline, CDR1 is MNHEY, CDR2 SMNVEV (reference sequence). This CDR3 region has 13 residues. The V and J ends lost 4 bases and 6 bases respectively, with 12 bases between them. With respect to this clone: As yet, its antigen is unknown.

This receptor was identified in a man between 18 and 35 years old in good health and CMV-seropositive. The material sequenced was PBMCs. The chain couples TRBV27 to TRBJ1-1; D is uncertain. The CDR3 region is CASSSYGSSEAFF. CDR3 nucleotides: TGTGCCAGCAGTTCTTACGGTTCATCTGAAGCTTTCTTT.